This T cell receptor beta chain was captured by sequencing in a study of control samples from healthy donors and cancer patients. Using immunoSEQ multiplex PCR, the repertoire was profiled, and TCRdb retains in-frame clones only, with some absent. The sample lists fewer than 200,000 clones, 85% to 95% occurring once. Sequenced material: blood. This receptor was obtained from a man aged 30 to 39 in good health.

The CDR3 region has the DNA TGCAGTGCTAGTACTAGCGGGAGGTTGGGCACAGATACGCAGTATTTT. It translates to CSASTSGRLGTDTQYF. The rearrangement links TRBV20-1 to TRBJ2-3; 12 bases line up with TRBD2. The CDR3 totals 16 residues. Germline V gene data show CDR1 as DFQATT and CDR2 as SNEGSKA (reference sequence). The J segment lost 1 base and the V segment lost 3 bases, leaving 5 bases of the junction unmatched.